The 3 T cell receptor beta chains reported below all come from one sample, sequenced in a study of T-cell reconstitution after alpha-beta-depleted transplantation in children. The TCRbeta library incorporated unique molecular identifiers. TCRdb passed the PCR reads through MiXCR, listing each CDR3 protein once. The sample includes under 250,000 distinct CDR3 sequences, roughly a quarter seen only once; the top ten take about 4.8%. Sequenced material: PBMCs, mostly from graft donor cells, taken 360 days after TCRalphabeta/CD19-depleted stem cell transplant. The receptor source for this set is a female patient between 2 and 15 years old who had a stem cell transplant for congenital amegakaryocytic thrombocytopenia, so the T cells may come from the graft donor.

The chain carries TRBV5-5 and TRBJ2-1, with unresolved D. Germline values: CDR1 SGHKS, CDR2 YYEKEE (reference sequence). This CDR3 spans 14 amino acids. V was clipped by 0 bases and J by 3 bases, with 7 bases between them. CDR3 protein: CASSLGLGYNEQFF. For the CDR3, the DNA is TGTGCCAGCAGCTTGGGCCTTGGCTACAATGAGCAGTTCTTC.

The V call is TRBV29-1, the J call TRBJ1-2; TRBD1 matches 7 bases. V lost 3 bases, J lost 9 bases, and 10 bases stayed unmatched. CDR1 SQVTM and CDR2 ANQGSEA come from the germline V gene. This CDR3 region has 13 residues. CDR3 nucleotide sequence: TGCAGCGTTGAGACAGCGACAGGGTATCGCTACACCTTC. It codes for CSVETATGYRYTF.

The table lists this clonotype with a few counts. V and J are TRBV6-1 and TRBJ1-2; 9 bases match TRBD1. Germline V CDR1 and CDR2: MNHNS, SASEGT. The CDR3 extends over 13 amino acids. V was pared by 6 bases and J by 3 bases, with 2 bases of the junction left unmatched. DNA of the CDR3: TGTGCCAGCAGCCGGGACAGGGACTATGGCTACACCTTC. This sequence encodes CASSRDRDYGYTF.